This T cell receptor beta chain derives from a study of CD8 T cells in ankylosing spondylitis. This CDR3 region has 16 residues. The V gene's germline CDR1 is PRHDT and CDR2 FYEKMQ (reference sequence). After removal of 4 bases from V and 4 bases from J, the junction contained 11 bases not matched to a gene. Study-wide points: Before this, some motif variants had been reported in reactive arthritis synovial fluid and blood. As for the disease-linked clones, they showed a CD8+ phenotype and occurred at relatively low frequencies in peripheral blood. Seemingly characteristic of ankylosing spondylitis blood was a TCR beta motif consisting of about 8 highly homologous variants.

This clonotype turned up a few times. The antigen remains undetermined. TCRdb re-called the 5' RACE reads through MiXCR, storing one row per CDR3 protein. The table lists approximately 220,000 distinct CDR3 sequences, over 9.5% of them singletons. Input material: blood, either unsorted or a sorted T cell fraction (not recorded which). The chain joins TRBV13 to TRBJ2-3; TRBD2 matches 7 bases. The source of this sequence is a male donor with ankylosing spondylitis or in good health (not recorded which). The CDR3 nucleotides are TGTGCCAGCAGCTCGGTCTGGCGGGGGAGGTCAGATACGCAGTATTTT. Translating it yields CASSSVWRGRSDTQYF.